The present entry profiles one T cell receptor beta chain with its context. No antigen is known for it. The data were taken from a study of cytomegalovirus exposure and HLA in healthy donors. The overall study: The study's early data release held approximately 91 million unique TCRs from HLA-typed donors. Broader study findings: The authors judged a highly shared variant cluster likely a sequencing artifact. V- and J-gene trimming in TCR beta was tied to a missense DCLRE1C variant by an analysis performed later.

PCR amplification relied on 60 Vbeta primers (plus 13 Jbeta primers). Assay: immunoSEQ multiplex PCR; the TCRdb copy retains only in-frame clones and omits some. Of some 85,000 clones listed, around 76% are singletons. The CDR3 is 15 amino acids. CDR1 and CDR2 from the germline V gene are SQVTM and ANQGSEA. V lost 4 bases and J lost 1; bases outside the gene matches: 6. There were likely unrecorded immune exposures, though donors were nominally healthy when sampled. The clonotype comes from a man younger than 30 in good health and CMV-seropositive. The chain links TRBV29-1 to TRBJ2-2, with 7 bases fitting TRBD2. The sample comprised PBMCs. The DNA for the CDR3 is TGCAGCGTTGGGGGGGGTGAGGGGAACACCGGGGAGCTGTTTTTT. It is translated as CSVGGGEGNTGELFF.